This TCR beta chain was sequenced in a study of blood T cell repertoires in COVID-19. On the study more broadly: From the United States, Italy and Spain came samples of acute and convalescent COVID-19.

Original processing methods: Reference gene primer amplification gave nucleated cell count estimates. The repertoire was sequenced with immunoSEQ multiplex PCR; TCRdb's copy has only in-frame clones and lacks some. The DNA gave D and trimming, while V, J and clone size come from that table. The repertoire holds fewer than 120,000 clones, with roughly nine tenths as singletons. Trimming pared 7 bases from V and 2 bases from J, leaving 11 bases between. In germline, CDR1 is SQVTM, CDR2 ANQGSEA. The CDR3 extends over 12 amino acids. The source material was peripheral blood. The source is a human donor in a cohort sampled during active COVID-19. The genes are TRBV29-1 and TRBJ1-1; no definite D call. In nucleotides, the CDR3 is TGCAGCGCCTCCGACAAAAACACTGAAGCTTTCTTT. It codes for CSASDKNTEAFF.